This TCR beta chain was recorded in a study of CD8 T cells in Susac syndrome. The CDR3 sequence is 14 residues long. The V and J ends lost 5 bases and 3 bases respectively, with 13 bases between them. Germline-derived CDR1 and CDR2 are SGHTA and FQGTGA. With random hexamers, roughly 0.45 to 1 ug RNA was reverse transcribed. With immunoSEQ multiplex PCR, TCR beta CDR3 was amplified across 54 Vbeta and 13 Jbeta. TCRdb used MiXCR to reprocess the immunoSEQ multiplex PCR reads, holding one entry per CDR3 protein. The data contain about 290,000 distinct CDR3 sequences, 70% to 90% of them singletons. Sequencing targeted TCR beta in blood CD8+ and CD4+ T cells. The multiple sclerosis controls were treatment-naive patients affected by stable or active relapsing-remitting disease. FACS was used to enrich TEMRA cells, whereas the CD8+ and CD4+ T cells were obtained by negative isolation.

This clonotype originated in a human donor with multiple sclerosis. The chain has TRBV7-3 and TRBJ1-1; D might be TRBD1 (5 bases). Sequencing input: CD8+ T cells from PBMCs. CDR3 residues: CASSKTGTHTEAFF. Written as DNA, the CDR3 is TGTGCCAGCAGCAAAACCGGGACTCACACTGAAGCTTTCTTT. The full variable domain, with the rest looked up from reference TRBV7-3 and TRBJ1-1, is GAGVSQTPSNKVTEKGKYVELRCDPISGHTALYWYRQSLGQGPEFLIYFQGTGAADDSGLPNDRFFAVRPEGSVSTLKIQRTERGDSAVYLCASSKTGTHTEAFFGQGTRLTVV.